This T cell receptor beta chain was captured in a study of graft-versus-host responses after intestinal transplantation. The assay was immunoSEQ multiplex PCR, and TCRdb's table has in-frame clones only and misses some. The sample lists 100,000 or so clones; 85% to 95% were seen once. This CDR3 spans 16 amino acids. V lost 3 bases, J lost 3 bases, and 18 bases lay in between. The germline CDR1 and CDR2 sequences are SGHRS and YFSETQ. In regard to this clone: Its antigen remains unknown.

Study conclusions and caveats: High graft-versus-host to host-versus-graft clonal ratios were found in allografts of patients who had graft-donor T cell macrochimerism. Detected in recipient marrow were GvH clones, some of which were first observed in ileum or blood.

This sequence joins TRBV5-1 and TRBJ1-2, with D perhaps matching TRBD1 (6 bases). Material: unstimulated CD8+ T cells sorted from spleen or lymph node cells, obtained before transplant. The receptor comes from a human donor who was the organ donor for an intestinal transplant. Written as DNA, the CDR3 is TGCGCCAGCAGCTGGCCGGGGGGCGCGATGGACTATGGCTACACCTTC. Translated, it gives CASSWPGGAMDYGYTF.